This T cell receptor (beta chain) emerged from a study of cytomegalovirus exposure and HLA in healthy donors. Note on this clone: Its antigen is not identified.

Amplification used 60 Vbeta primers and 13 Jbeta primers. Assay: immunoSEQ multiplex PCR; the TCRdb copy retains only in-frame clones and omits some. The sample holds 130,000 to 150,000 clones; roughly 75% are singletons and the top ten take less than 3%. Points from the study as a whole: HLA alleles were associated with some 16,000 TCR beta sequences in a later analysis at 0.05 false discovery rate. The dataset shows that most TCR sequences were rare, while some public TCRs occurred in many donors. The classifier, whose performance was assessed in both the original and validation cohorts, reportedly diagnosed cytomegalovirus status with high specificity and sensitivity.

The CDR3 has 14 amino acids. Looked up from germline, CDR1 is MGHRA and CDR2 is YSYEKL. V was cut by 3 bases and J by 2 bases, with 10 bases left in between. Donors counted as nominally healthy when sampled, yet unrecorded immune exposures were likely. This receptor was obtained from a female donor in good health and CMV-seronegative. This chain connects TRBV4-1 to TRBJ1-2; D remains unclear. Sequencing used PBMCs. This CDR3 reads CASSQSPLNYGYTF. Here the CDR3 DNA reads TGCGCCAGCAGCCAGAGCCCGCTAAACTATGGCTACACCTTC.